This T cell receptor beta chain comes out of a study of blood T cell repertoires in COVID-19. Unmatched junction bases numbered 10, after V lost 4 bases and J lost 12 bases. This CDR3 contains 14 residues. The germline V gene has CDR1 SGHAT and CDR2 FQNNGV. Libraries were prepared by immunoSEQ multiplex PCR; TCRdb keeps only in-frame clonotypes and omits some of them. The table records 100,000 to 150,000 clones, approximately 90% of them present only once. The TCR was taken from a man aged 65 to 79 with active COVID-19. The chain employs TRBV11-2 and TRBJ2-1; the match to TRBD1 covers 9 bases. Specimen: peripheral blood. CDR3 loop: CASSSTGTGYGQFF. The CDR3 DNA reads TGTGCCAGCAGCTCGACCGGGACAGGGTATGGGCAGTTCTTC.